These 2 T cell receptor beta chains were sequenced from one sample in a study of T-cell reconstitution after alpha-beta-depleted transplantation in children. It was with unique molecular identifiers that the TCRbeta library was prepared. TCRdb fed the PCR reads into MiXCR, producing one record per CDR3 protein. Here the sample spans more than 400,000 distinct CDR3 sequences, roughly two fifths being singletons. This material consisted of PBMCs, taken before TCRalphabeta/CD19-depleted stem cell transplant. These receptors all stem from a girl aged 2 to 10 with aplastic anemia, due to receive a stem cell transplant.

This clonotype has only a few counts. V usage is TRBV12-3 or TRBV12-4 and J usage is TRBJ1-1; no clear D gene. The CDR3 length is 14 residues. V lost 6 bases and J lost 1, with 12 bases in between. The CDR3 spells CASSTIRTNTEAFF. DNA of the CDR3: TGTGCCAGCAGCACCATCCGGACGAACACTGAAGCTTTCTTT.

This clonotype was picked up many times. The chain combines TRBV3-1 with TRBJ2-2; maybe TRBD2 (7 bases). V was cut by 4 bases and J by 3 bases, with 15 bases left in between. The CDR3 runs 16 residues. Germline V gene data show CDR1 as LGHDT and CDR2 as YNNKEL (reference sequence). The CDR3 bases are TGTGCCAGCAGCCCACTTGGGGGGGCCGACACCGGGGAGCTGTTTTTT. This encodes CASSPLGGADTGELFF.